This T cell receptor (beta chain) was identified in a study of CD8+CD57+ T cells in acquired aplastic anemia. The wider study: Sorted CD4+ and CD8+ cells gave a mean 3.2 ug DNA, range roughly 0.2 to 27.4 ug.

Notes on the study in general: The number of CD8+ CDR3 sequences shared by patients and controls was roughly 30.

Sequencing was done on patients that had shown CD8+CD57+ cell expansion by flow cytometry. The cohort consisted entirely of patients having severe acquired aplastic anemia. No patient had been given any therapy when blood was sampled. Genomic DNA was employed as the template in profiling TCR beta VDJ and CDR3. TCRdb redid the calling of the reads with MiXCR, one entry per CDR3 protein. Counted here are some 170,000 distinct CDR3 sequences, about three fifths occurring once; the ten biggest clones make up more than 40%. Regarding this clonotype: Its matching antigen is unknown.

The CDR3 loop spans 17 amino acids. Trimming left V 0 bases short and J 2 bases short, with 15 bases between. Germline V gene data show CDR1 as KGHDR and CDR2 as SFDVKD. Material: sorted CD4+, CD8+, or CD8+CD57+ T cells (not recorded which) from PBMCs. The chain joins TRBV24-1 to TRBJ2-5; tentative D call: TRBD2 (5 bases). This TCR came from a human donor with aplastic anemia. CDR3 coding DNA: TGTGCCACCAGTGATTTGGGAGGAGTAGGGTCACAAGAGACCCAGTACTTC. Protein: CATSDLGGVGSQETQYF.